This T cell receptor (beta chain) is drawn from a study of CD4+ T cells in melanoma. Regarding the study as a whole: In melanoma, neoantigen-specific CD4+ T cells reportedly differed in differentiation state.

Using immunoSEQ multiplex PCR, the repertoire was profiled, and TCRdb retains in-frame clones only, with some absent. The profile covers some 110,000 clones, with about 90% appearing a single time and roughly 3.1% taken by the ten largest. Concerning this clone: Antigen: not known.

The CDR3 has 16 amino acids. The germline CDR1 and CDR2 sequences are SNHLY and FYNNEI. The V end lost 8 bases, the J end lost 4 bases, and 20 bases lay between the germline ends. This clonotype originated in a human donor with melanoma. The V gene is TRBV2, the J gene TRBJ2-2, with D perhaps matching TRBD2 (6 bases). Sequencing was carried out using peripheral blood. CDR3 DNA: TGTGCCAGCCTCGGCTCTAGCGTTCGAGGCACCGGGGAGCTGTTTTTT. Residues: CASLGSSVRGTGELFF.